One sample yielded the 8 T cell receptor beta chains listed below, sequenced in a study of blood T cell repertoires in COVID-19. Generated by immunoSEQ multiplex PCR, the TCRdb table keeps only in-frame clones and is missing some. This sample carries a few hundred thousand clones, roughly 90% of them seen once, and the ten largest clones take roughly 1.2%. Specimen: peripheral blood. These receptors all stem from a man aged 40-55 years with acute or convalescent COVID-19.

The chain uses TRBV6-2 or TRBV6-3 and TRBJ2-7, with D possibly TRBD2 on 5 matching bases. V dropped 5 bases and J dropped 4 bases, with 9 bases sitting between them. Germline V gene sequence: CDR1 MNHEY, CDR2 SVGEGT. The CDR3 runs 12 residues. CDR3 DNA sequence: TGTGCCAGCAGTCCGAGGGATTACGAGCAGTACTTC. Its translation is CASSPRDYEQYF.

The chain recombines TRBV6-5 with TRBJ2-7; 10 nucleotides line up with TRBD1. The CDR3 runs to 13 residues. Germline lookup yields CDR1 MNHEY and CDR2 SVGAGI. Trimming at V came to 2 bases and at J to 11 bases, leaving 6 bases not matched to a gene. In DNA form, the CDR3 reads TGTGCCAGCAGTTACCCCGGGACAGGGGTTGAGTACTTC. This gives the protein CASSYPGTGVEYF.

This chain links TRBV28 with TRBJ1-3; TRBD1 matches 8 bases. J was trimmed by 2 bases and V by 6 bases; bases with no gene match: 6. The CDR3 length is 15 residues. The V gene's germline CDR1 is MDHEN and CDR2 SYDVKM. This chain's CDR3 is CASRTGGMTGNTIYF. The CDR3 DNA reads as TGTGCCAGCAGAACAGGGGGGATGACTGGAAACACCATATATTTT.

V is TRBV18 and J is TRBJ1-2; 7 bases align to TRBD1. Germline V gene sequence: CDR1 KGHSH, CDR2 LQKENI. The CDR3 has 16 residues. Trimming took 3 bases from V and 3 from J; bases not matched to a gene: 10. CDR3 region: CASSPDRGTAYYGYTF. The CDR3 bases are TGTGCCAGCTCACCTGACCGGGGGACAGCCTACTATGGCTACACCTTC.

J is TRBJ1-1 and V is TRBV7-2, with D possibly TRBD1 on 6 matching bases. Trimming stripped 3 bases from V and 5 bases from J, with 16 bases between. The CDR3 consists of 15 residues. CDR1 and CDR2 from the germline V gene are SGHTA and FQGNSA. CDR3 bases: TGTGCCAGCAGCTTCCGGACAGAGGGGTATACTGAAGCTTTCTTT. Its protein is CASSFRTEGYTEAFF.

In this sample, this clone turned up once. This chain links TRBV11-1 with TRBJ1-4; D is undetermined. V was pared by 5 bases and J by 4 bases, with 5 bases between. Germline lookup yields CDR1 SGHAT and CDR2 FQDESV (reference sequence). The CDR3 runs to 12 residues. CDR3 nucleotide sequence: TGTGCCAGCAGCGTATATAATGAAAAACTGTTTTTT. Translating gives CASSVYNEKLFF.

The gene calls are TRBV5-4 and TRBJ2-1; TRBD2 agrees at 12 bases. Germline V gene data show CDR1 as SGHNT and CDR2 as YYREEE (reference sequence). V dropped 3 bases and J dropped 9; count of bases not matched to a gene: 10. The CDR3 consists of 16 residues. CDR3 in amino acids: CASSSYLAGGLSEQFF. The CDR3 DNA reads as TGTGCCAGCAGCTCCTACCTAGCGGGGGGGCTAAGTGAGCAGTTCTTC.

The V gene is TRBV11-2, the J gene TRBJ1-5; D unresolved. Germline V CDR1 and CDR2: SGHAT, FQNNGV. Between the trimmed V and J ends, which lost 1 base and 0 bases, there was a span of 13 bases. The CDR3 is 17 amino acids. The CDR3 region is CASSLASWRGSNQPQHF. The DNA for the CDR3 is TGTGCCAGCAGCTTAGCTAGTTGGCGGGGTAGCAATCAGCCCCAGCATTTT.